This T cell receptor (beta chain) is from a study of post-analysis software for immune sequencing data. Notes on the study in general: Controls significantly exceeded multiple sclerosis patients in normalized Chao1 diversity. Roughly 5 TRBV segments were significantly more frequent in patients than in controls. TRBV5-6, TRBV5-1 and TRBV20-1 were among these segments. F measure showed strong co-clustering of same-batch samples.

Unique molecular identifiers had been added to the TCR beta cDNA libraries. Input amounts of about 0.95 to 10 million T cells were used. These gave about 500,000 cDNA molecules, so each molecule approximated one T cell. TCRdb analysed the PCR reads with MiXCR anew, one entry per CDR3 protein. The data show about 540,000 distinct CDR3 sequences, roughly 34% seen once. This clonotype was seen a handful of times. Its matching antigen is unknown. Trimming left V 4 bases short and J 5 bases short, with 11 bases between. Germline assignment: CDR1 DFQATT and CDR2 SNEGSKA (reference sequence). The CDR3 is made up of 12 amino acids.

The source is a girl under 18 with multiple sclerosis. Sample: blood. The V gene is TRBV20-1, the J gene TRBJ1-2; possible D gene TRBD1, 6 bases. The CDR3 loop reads CSATLTGYGYTF. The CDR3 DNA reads TGCAGTGCTACGTTAACAGGGTATGGCTACACCTTC.